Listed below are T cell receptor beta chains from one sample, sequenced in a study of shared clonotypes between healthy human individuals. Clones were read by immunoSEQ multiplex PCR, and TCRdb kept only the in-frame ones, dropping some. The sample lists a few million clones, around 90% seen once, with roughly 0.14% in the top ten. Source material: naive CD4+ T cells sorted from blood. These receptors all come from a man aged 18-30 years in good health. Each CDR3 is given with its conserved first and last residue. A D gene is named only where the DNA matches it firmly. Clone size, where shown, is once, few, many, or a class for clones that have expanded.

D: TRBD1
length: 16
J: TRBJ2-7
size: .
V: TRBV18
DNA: TGTGCCAGCTCAAAGGGGGTCGACAGGGCCACCTACGAGCAGTACTTC
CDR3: CASSKGVDRATYEQYF

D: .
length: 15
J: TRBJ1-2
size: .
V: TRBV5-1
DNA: TGCGCCAGCAGCTTGGCGGCAGGGGTGGGCTATGGCTACACCTTC
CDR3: CASSLAAGVGYGYTF

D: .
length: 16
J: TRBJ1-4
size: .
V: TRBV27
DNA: TGTGCCAGCACCAGATCATCAGGGTTAACTAATGAAAAACTGTTTTTT
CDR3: CASTRSSGLTNEKLFF

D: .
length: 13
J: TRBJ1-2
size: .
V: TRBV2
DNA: TGTGCCAGCAGTTGGGAGATCGACTATGGCTACACCTTC
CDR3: CASSWEIDYGYTF

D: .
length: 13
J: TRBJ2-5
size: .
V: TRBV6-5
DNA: TGTGCCAGCAGACCTCAGGGGATGGAGACCCAGTACTTC
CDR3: CASRPQGMETQYF

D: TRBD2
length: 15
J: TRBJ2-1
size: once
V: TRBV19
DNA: TGTGCCAGCTCGACTAGCGGGGGCTCCTACAATGAGCAGTTCTTC
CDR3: CASSTSGGSYNEQFF

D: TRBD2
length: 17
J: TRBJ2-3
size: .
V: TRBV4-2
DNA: TGTGCCAGCAGCCAGGACCCTAGCGGGGGGTCCACAGATACGCAGTATTTT
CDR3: CASSQDPSGGSTDTQYF

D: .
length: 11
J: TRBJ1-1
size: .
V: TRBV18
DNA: TGTGCCAGCTCACCAGGGGGGAGAGCTTTCTTT
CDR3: CASSPGGRAFF

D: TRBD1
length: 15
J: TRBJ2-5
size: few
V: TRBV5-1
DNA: TGCGCCAGCAGTACCGGGACAGGGGTCCAAGAGACCCAGTACTTC
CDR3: CASSTGTGVQETQYF

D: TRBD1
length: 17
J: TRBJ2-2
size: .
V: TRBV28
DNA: TGTGCCAGCAGTTATGCTACCGGGACAGGGAACACCGGGGAGCTGTTTTTT
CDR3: CASSYATGTGNTGELFF

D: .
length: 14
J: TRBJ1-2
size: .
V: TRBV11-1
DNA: TGTGCCAGCAGCCCGACGGATAGAAACTATGGCTACACCTTC
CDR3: CASSPTDRNYGYTF

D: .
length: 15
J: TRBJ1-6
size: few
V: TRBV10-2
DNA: TGCGCCAGCAGTGGGGAGGGGGGACGTTATTCACCCCTCCACTTT
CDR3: CASSGEGGRYSPLHF

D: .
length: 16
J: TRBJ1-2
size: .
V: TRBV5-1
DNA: TGCGCCAGCAGTCGCGAGAGGGACGGATCTAACTATGGCTACACCTTC
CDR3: CASSRERDGSNYGYTF

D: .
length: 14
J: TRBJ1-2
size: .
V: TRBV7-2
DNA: TGTGCCAGCAGCTCTCGACAGATTAACTATGGCTACACCTTC
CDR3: CASSSRQINYGYTF

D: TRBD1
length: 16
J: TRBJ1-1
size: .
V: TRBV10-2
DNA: TGCGCCACCCAGCAAGCAGGGGGGAACATGAACACTGAAGCTTTCTTT
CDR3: CATQQAGGNMNTEAFF

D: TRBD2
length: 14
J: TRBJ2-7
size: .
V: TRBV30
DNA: TGTGCCTGGAATGGCGGGAGGAGCTCCTACGAGCAGTACTTC
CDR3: CAWNGGRSSYEQYF